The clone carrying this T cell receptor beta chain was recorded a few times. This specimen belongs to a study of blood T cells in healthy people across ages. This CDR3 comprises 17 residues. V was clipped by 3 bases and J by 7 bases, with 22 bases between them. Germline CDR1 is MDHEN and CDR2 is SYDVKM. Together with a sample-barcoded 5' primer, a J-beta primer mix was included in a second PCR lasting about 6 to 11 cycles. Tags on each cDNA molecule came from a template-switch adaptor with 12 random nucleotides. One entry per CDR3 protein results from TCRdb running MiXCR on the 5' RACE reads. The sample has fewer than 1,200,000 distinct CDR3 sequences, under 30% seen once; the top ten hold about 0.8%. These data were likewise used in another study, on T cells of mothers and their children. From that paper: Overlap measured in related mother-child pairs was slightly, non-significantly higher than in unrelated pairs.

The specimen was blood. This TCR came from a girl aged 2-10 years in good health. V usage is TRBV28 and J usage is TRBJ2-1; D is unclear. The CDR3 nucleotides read TGTGCCAGCAGTTTCGTATTGGGCGTTGTGCTGGAGAATGAGCAGTTCTTC. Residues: CASSFVLGVVLENEQFF.